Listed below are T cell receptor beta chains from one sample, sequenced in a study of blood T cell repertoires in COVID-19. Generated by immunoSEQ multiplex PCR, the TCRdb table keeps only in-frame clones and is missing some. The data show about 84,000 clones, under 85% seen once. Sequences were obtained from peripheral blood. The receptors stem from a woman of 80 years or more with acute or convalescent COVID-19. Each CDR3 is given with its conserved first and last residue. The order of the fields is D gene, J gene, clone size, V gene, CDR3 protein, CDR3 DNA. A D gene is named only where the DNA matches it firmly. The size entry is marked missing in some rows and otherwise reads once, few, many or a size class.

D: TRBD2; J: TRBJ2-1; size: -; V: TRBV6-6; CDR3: CASNREGLGDEQFF; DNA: TGTGCCAGCAATAGGGAGGGCCTTGGGGATGAGCAGTTCTTC
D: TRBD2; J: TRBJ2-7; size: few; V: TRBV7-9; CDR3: CASSGGLAGFYEQYF; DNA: TGTGCCAGCAGCGGCGGACTAGCGGGATTCTACGAGCAGTACTTC
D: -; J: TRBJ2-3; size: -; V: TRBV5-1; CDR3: CASSTSGDSTDTQYF; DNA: TGCGCCAGCAGCACCTCAGGGGATAGCACAGATACGCAGTATTTT
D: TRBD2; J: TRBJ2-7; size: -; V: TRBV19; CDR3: CASSVTSGSSYEQYF; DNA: TGTGCCAGTAGTGTGACTAGCGGGAGCTCCTACGAGCAGTACTTC
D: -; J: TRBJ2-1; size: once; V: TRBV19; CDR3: CASSIGALEQFF; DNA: TGTGCCAGTAGTATCGGAGCCCTGGAGCAGTTCTTC
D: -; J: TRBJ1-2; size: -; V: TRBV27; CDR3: CASSSTGTLAVYGYTF; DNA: TGTGCCAGCAGTTCTACCGGGACCCTAGCGGTCTATGGCTACACCTTC
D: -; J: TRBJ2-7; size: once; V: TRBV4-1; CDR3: CASSQPLQATYEQYF; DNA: TGCGCCAGCAGCCAACCTTTGCAAGCGACCTACGAGCAGTACTTC
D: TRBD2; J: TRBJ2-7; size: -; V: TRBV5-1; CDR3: CASSSTSGRTYEQYF; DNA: TGCGCCAGCAGCTCCACTAGCGGGAGGACCTACGAGCAGTACTTC
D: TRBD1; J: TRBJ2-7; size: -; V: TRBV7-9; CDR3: CASSLGTGGEQYF; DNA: TGTGCCAGCAGCTTAGGGACAGGGGGCGAGCAGTACTTC
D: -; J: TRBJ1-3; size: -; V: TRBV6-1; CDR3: CASSEVRAGNTIYF; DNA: TGTGCCAGCAGTGAAGTTCGGGCTGGAAACACCATATATTTT
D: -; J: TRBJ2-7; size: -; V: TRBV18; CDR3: CASSPRQGDNEQYF; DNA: TGTGCCAGCTCACCAAGGCAGGGTGACAACGAGCAGTACTTC
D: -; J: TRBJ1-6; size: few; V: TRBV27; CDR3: CASSLSQGRTPLHF; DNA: TGTGCCAGCAGTTTATCCCAGGGCAGGACACCCCTCCACTTT
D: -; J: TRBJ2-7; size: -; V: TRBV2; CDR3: CASSEYYEQYF; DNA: TGTGCCAGCAGTGAATACTACGAGCAGTACTTC
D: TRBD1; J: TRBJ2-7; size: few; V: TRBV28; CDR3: CASSSGSGGTGPTYEQYF; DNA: TGTGCCAGCAGTTCAGGATCTGGAGGGACAGGGCCCACCTACGAGCAGTACTTC
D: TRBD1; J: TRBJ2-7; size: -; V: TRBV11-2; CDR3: CASSLDRGNEQYF; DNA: TGTGCCAGCAGCTTAGACAGGGGGAATGAGCAGTACTTC
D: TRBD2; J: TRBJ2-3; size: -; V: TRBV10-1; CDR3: CASSDTRRESTDTQYF; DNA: TGCGCCAGCAGTGATACACGGCGGGAGAGCACAGATACGCAGTATTTT
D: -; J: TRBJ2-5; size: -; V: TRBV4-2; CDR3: CASSQAVHETQYF; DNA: TGTGCCAGCAGCCAAGCTGTACATGAGACCCAGTACTTC
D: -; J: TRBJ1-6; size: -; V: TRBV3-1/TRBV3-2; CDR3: CASSLDGVLTPLHF; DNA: TGTGCCAGCAGCCTCGACGGGGTTTTGACACCCCTCCACTTT
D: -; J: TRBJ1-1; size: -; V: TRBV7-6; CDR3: CASSSAPGANTEAFF; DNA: TGTGCCAGCAGCTCCGCTCCGGGAGCGAACACTGAAGCTTTCTTT
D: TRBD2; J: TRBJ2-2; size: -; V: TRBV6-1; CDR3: CASSEAAGGSGELFF; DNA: TGTGCCAGCAGTGAGGCAGCGGGAGGTTCGGGGGAGCTGTTTTTT
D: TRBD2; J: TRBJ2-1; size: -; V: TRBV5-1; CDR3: CASSLEREGPQFF; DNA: TGCGCCAGCAGCTTGGAGCGGGAGGGCCCTCAGTTCTTC
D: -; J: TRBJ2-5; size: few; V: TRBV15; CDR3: CATSSQGGETQYF; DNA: TGTGCCACCAGCTCGCAGGGGGGAGAGACCCAGTACTTC
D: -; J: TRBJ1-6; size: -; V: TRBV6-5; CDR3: CASSLGVNSPLHF; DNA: TGTGCCAGCAGTTTAGGGGTAAATTCACCCCTCCACTTT
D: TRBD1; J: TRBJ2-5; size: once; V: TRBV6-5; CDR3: CASSTGGEQETQYF; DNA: TGTGCCAGCAGCACAGGGGGAGAACAAGAGACCCAGTACTTC
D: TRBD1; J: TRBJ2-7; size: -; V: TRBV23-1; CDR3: CARLPGDRGSEQYF; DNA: TGCGCCAGGCTTCCCGGGGACAGGGGTTCCGAGCAGTACTTC
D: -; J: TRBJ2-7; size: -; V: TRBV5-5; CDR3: CASSLAGSLSYEQYF; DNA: TGTGCCAGCAGCTTGGCGGGGAGTCTCTCCTACGAGCAGTACTTC
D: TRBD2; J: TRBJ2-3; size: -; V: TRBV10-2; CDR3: CASSDVRLAGLTDTQYF; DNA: TGCGCCAGCAGTGATGTGCGGCTAGCGGGTCTCACAGATACGCAGTATTTT
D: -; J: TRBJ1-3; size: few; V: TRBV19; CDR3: CASVRDSGNTIYF; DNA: TGTGCCTCCGTCAGGGACTCTGGAAACACCATATATTTT
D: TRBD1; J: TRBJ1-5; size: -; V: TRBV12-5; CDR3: CASGFTGGGQPQHF; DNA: TGTGCTAGTGGTTTCACAGGGGGAGGGCAGCCCCAGCATTTT